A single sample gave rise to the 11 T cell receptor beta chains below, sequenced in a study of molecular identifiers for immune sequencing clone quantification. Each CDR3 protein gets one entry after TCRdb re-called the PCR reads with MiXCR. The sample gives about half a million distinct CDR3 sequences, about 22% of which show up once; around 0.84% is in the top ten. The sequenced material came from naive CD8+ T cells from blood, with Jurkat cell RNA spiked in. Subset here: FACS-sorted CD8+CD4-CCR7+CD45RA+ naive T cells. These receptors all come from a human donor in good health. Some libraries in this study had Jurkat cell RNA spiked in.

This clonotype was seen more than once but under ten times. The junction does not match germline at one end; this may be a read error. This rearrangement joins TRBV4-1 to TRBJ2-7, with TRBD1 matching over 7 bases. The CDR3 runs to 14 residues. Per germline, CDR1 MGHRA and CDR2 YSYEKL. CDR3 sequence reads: CASSPGQDSYEQYF. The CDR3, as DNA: TGCGCCAGTAGCCCCGGACAGGATTCCTACGAGCAGTACTTC.

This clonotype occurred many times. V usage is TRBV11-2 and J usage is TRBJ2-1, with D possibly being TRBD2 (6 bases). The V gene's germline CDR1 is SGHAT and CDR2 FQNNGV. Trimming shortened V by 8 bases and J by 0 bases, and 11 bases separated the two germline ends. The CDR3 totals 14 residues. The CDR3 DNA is TGTGCCAGCCAAGGAGGGAGCTCCTACAATGAGCAGTTCTTC. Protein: CASQGGSSYNEQFF.

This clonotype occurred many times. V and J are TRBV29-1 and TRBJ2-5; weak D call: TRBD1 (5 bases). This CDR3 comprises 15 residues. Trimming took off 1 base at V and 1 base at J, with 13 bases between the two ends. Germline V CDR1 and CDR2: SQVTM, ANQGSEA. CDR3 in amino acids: CSVEGTRTSQETQYF. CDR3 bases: TGCAGCGTTGAAGGAACTCGGACAAGCCAAGAGACCCAGTACTTC.

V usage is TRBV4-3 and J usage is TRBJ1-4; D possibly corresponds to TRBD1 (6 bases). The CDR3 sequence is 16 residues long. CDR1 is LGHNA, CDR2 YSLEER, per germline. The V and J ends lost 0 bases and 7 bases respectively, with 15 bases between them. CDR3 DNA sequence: TGCGCCAGCAGCCAAGATATCCAACCCAGGGGTGAAAAACTGTTTTTT. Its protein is CASSQDIQPRGEKLFF.

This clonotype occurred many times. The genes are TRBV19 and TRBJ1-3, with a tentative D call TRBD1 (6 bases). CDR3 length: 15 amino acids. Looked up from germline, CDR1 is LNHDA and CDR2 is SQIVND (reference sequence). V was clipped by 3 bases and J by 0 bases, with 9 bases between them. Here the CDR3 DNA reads TGTGCCAGTAGTATTGGAGGGGGCTCTGGAAACACCATATATTTT. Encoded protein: CASSIGGGSGNTIYF.

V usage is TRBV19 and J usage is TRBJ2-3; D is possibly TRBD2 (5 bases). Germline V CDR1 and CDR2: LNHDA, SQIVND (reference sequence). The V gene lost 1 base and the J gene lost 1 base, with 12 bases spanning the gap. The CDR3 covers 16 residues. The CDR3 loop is CASSIVLWRGTDTQYF. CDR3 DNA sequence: TGTGCCAGTAGTATAGTCCTCTGGCGGGGCACAGATACGCAGTATTTT.

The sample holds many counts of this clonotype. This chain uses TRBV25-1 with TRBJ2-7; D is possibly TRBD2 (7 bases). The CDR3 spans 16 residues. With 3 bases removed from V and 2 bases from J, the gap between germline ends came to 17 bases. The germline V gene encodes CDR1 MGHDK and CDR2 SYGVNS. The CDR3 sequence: CASSDPSGGPAYEQYF. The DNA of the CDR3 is TGTGCCAGCAGTGATCCATCGGGGGGCCCTGCCTACGAGCAGTACTTC.

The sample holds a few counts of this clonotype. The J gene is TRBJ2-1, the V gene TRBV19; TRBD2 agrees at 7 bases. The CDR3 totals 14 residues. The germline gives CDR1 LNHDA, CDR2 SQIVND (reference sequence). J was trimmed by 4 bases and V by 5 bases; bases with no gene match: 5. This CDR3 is CASSLAVLYNEQFF. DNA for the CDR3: TGTGCCAGTAGTCTAGCGGTGCTGTACAATGAGCAGTTCTTC.

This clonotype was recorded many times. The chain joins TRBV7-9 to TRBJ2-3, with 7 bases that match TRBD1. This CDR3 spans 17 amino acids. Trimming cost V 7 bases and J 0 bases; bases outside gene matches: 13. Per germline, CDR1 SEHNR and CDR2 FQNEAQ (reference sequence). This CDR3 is CASTPVGQENSTDTQYF. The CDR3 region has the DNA TGTGCCAGCACCCCAGTCGGACAGGAGAATAGCACAGATACGCAGTATTTT.

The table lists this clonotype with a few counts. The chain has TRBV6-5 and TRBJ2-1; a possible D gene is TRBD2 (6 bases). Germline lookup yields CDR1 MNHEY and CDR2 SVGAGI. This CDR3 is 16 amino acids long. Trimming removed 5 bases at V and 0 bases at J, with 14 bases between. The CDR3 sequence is CASSKRDLSSYNEQFF. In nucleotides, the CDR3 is TGTGCCAGCAGTAAACGGGACTTGAGCTCCTACAATGAGCAGTTCTTC.

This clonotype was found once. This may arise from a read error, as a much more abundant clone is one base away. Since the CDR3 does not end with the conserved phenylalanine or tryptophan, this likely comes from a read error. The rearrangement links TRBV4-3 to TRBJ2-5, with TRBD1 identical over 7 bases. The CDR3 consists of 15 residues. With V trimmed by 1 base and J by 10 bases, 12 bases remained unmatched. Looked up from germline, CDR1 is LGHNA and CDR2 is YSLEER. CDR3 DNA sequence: TGCGCCAGCAGCCAAGCCTACAGCTTCCAGGGGGACCAGTACCTC. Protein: CASSQAYSFQGDQYL.